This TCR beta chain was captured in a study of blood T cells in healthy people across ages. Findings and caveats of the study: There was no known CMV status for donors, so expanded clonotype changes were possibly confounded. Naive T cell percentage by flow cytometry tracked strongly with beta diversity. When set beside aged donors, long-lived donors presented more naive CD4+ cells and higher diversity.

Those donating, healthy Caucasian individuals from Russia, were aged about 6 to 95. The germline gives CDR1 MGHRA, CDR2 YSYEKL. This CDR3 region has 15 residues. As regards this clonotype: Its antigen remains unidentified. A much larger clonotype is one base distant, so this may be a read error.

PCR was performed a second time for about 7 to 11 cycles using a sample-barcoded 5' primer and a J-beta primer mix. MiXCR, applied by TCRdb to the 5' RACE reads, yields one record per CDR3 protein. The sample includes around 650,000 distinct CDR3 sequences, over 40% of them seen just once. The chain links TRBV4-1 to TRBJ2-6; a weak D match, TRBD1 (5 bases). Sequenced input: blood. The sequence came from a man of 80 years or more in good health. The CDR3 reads CASSPDRSGASVLTF. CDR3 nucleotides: TGCGCCAGCAGCCCTGACAGATCTGGGGCCAGCGTCCTGACTTTC.